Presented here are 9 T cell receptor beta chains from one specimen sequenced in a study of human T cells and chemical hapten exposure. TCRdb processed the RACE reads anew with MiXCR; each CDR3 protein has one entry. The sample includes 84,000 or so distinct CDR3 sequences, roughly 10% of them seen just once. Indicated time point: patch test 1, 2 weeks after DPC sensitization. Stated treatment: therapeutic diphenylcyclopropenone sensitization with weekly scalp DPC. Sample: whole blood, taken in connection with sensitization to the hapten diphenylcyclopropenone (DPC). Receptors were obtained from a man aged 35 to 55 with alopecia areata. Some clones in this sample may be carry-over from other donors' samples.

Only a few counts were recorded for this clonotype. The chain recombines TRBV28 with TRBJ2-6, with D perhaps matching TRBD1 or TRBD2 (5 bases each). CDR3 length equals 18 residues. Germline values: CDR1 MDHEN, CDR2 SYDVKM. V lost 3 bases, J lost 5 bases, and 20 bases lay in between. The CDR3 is CASSFSPLGVFWANVLTF. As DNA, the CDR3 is TGTGCCAGCAGTTTTAGCCCCCTGGGGGTGTTCTGGGCCAACGTCCTGACTTTC.

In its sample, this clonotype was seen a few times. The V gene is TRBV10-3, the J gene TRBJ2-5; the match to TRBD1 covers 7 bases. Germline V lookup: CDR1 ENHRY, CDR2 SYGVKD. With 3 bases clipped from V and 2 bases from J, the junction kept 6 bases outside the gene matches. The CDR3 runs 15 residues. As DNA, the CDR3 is TGTGCCATCAGTGATACGGGACAGATGCAAGAGACCCAGTACTTC. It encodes CAISDTGQMQETQYF.

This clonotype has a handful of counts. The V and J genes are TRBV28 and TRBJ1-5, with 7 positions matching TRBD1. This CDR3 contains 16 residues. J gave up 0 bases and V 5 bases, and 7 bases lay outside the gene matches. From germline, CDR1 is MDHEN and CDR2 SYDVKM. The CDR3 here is CASSQGGFYSNQPQHF. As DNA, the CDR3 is TGTGCCAGCAGTCAGGGGGGTTTTTATAGCAATCAGCCCCAGCATTTT.

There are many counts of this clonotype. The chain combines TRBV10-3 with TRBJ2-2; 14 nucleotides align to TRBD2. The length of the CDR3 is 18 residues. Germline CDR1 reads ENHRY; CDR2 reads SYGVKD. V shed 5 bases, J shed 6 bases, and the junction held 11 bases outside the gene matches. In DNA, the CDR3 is TGTGCCATCAGTCCGGGACTAGCGGGAGCCTCAGAGCCCGGGGAGCTGTTTTTT. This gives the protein CAISPGLAGASEPGELFF.

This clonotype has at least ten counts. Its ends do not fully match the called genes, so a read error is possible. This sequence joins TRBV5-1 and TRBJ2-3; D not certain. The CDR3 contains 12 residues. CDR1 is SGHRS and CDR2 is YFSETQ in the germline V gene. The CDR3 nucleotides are TGTGCCAGCAGCTTTAGAACAGATACGCAGTATTTT. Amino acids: CASSFRTDTQYF.

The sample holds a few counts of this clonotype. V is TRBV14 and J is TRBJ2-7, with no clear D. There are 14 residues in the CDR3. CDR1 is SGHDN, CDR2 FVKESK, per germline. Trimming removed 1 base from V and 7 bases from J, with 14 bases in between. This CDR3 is CASSQGLRPDEQYF. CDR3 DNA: TGTGCCAGCAGCCAAGGACTGAGACCTGATGAGCAGTACTTC.

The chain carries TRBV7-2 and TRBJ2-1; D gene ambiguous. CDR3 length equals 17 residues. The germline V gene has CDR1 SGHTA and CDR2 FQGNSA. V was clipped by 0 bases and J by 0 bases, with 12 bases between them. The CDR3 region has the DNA TGTGCCAGCAGCTTAGCAGGGTTACTAAGCTCCTACAATGAGCAGTTCTTC. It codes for CASSLAGLLSSYNEQFF.

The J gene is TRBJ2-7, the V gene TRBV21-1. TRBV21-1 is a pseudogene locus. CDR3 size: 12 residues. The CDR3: CASSNLSYEQYF. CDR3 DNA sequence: TGTGCCAGCAGCAACCTCTCCTACGAGCAGTACTTC.

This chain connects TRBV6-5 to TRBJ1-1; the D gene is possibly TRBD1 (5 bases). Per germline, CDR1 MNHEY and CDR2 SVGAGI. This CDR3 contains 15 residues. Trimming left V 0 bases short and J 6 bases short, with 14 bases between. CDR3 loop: CASSYSGTWDAEAFF. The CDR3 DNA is TGTGCCAGCAGTTACTCGGGGACGTGGGACGCTGAAGCTTTCTTT.